The sequence of this T cell receptor beta chain was determined in a study of T cells after yellow fever vaccination. Study summary: Researchers used SMART-Seq v4 Ultra Low Input to prepare fractions that had low cell numbers.

Study-level findings and limits: The booster response re-showed most primary clones: around 97% CD4, 88% CD8. On re-exposure, the response was weaker but peaked faster, at day 5 versus 15.

This clonotype came up a few times. The antigen is unknown. A universal primer site and UMIs were added as TCR cDNA was made by 5'RACE template switching. TCRdb ran MiXCR on the 5' RACE reads and lists one entry per CDR3 protein. The data show nearly 550,000 distinct CDR3 sequences, over 15% seen once. The TCR sequence derives from a young man who received the YFV17D yellow fever vaccine. Here the sequenced sample was PBMCs, taken 15 days after the yellow fever booster vaccination.

CDR3: CATGGPPPNVEQFF. The CDR3 DNA follows: TGTGCCACCGGTGGGCCTCCGCCCAACGTCGAGCAGTTCTTC. The chain carries TRBV24-1 and TRBJ2-1; D is unclear. V lost 9 bases, J lost 10 bases, and 21 bases lay in between. Germline assignment: CDR1 KGHDR and CDR2 SFDVKD. This CDR3 has 14 residues.